These 11 T cell receptor beta chains originate from one sample sequenced in a study of T cells in Graves' hyperthyroidism and ophthalmopathy. The source material, RNA transcripts, was used to amplify TCR beta CDR3 regions. First-round RT-PCR of the TCR CDR3 relied on the HTBI primer set. In TCRdb, the multiplex PCR reads were re-called with MiXCR into one record per CDR3 protein. This table holds about 690,000 distinct CDR3 sequences, around a sixth found once. The sample consisted of blood. Receptors were obtained from a man aged 50-59 years with Graves' hyperthyroidism.

The genes are TRBV20-1 and TRBJ2-5; D unclear. V was pared by 1 base and J by 5 bases, with 5 bases between. CDR1 is DFQATT, CDR2 SNEGSKA, per germline (reference sequence). The CDR3 totals 11 residues. The CDR3 DNA follows: TGCAGTGCTAGAGCTGGGGAGACCCAGTACTTC. This encodes CSARAGETQYF.

Remarks on this clonotype: One end of the junction is discordant with germline, which a read error may explain. The chain combines TRBV7-9 with TRBJ2-7, with D possibly being TRBD2 (5 bases). CDR3 length equals 13 residues. CDR1 is SEHNR and CDR2 is FQNEAQ in the germline V gene (reference sequence). The CDR3 sequence: CASGLMGGGEQYF. DNA for the CDR3: TGTGCCAGCGGCTTAATGGGTGGAGGCGAGCAGTACTTC.

This clonotype was recorded many times. This chain links TRBV2 with TRBJ2-7, with TRBD1 matching 7 bases. Germline CDR1 reads SNHLY; CDR2 reads FYNNEI. After removal of 6 bases from V and 0 bases from J, the junction contained 8 bases not matched to a gene. The CDR3 sequence is 15 residues long. CDR3 nucleotides: TGTGCCAGCAGGGAAACCGGGACAGCCTCCTACGAGCAGTACTTC. It codes for CASRETGTASYEQYF.

This clonotype occurred many times. The CDR3 bases are TGTGCCAGCAGGGAGACTAGCGGCCCGCCTTACAATGAGCAGTTCTTC. The encoded protein is CASRETSGPPYNEQFF. The chain couples TRBV28 to TRBJ2-1; 9 bases are a match to TRBD2. The CDR3 covers 16 residues. In germline, CDR1 is MDHEN, CDR2 SYDVKM. J gave up 4 bases and V 6 bases, and 10 bases lay outside the gene matches.

Remarks on this clonotype: This sequence may be a read error, since a much larger clone differs from it by one base. The rearrangement joins TRBV30 to TRBJ2-1, with D perhaps TRBD1 or TRBD2 (5 bases each). Germline V gene sequence: CDR1 GTSNPN, CDR2 SVGIG (reference sequence). The CDR3 totals 15 residues. CDR3 DNA: TGTGCCTGGAGTGTACTGGGGGTTTCCTGCAATGAGCAGTTCTTC. This encodes CAWSVLGVSCNEQFF.

This rearrangement joins TRBV29-1 to TRBJ2-7; 10 nucleotides agree with TRBD2. The ends lost 5 bases at V and 0 bases at J; junction bases unmatched: 4. This CDR3 spans 14 amino acids. CDR1 is SQVTM, CDR2 ANQGSEA, per germline. CDR3 DNA: TGCAGCGTTTCCGTAGCGGGAGGCTCCTACGAGCAGTACTTC. It encodes CSVSVAGGSYEQYF.

This clonotype was picked up many times. V gene TRBV7-6 combines with J gene TRBJ2-1; 9 bases are a match to TRBD1. From germline, CDR1 is SGHVS and CDR2 FNYEAQ. The CDR3 spans 15 residues. V trimming: 5 bases; J trimming: 10 bases; junction bases outside the gene matches: 12. The CDR3, as DNA: TGTGCCAGCAGCCTAGGGACAGGGTATCAATTCGAGCAGTTCTTC. It translates to CASSLGTGYQFEQFF.

Many counts were recorded for this clonotype. CDR3 in DNA: TGTGCCAGCAGCGTACGGGGACCCCCCCCCCCAGATACGCAGTATTTT. Protein: CASSVRGPPPPDTQYF. The chain combines TRBV9 with TRBJ2-3; D assignment may be TRBD1 or TRBD2 (5 bases each). V lost 1 base to trimming and J lost 4 bases, with 16 bases between them. The germline CDR1 and CDR2 sequences are SGDLS and YYNGEE. This CDR3 is 16 amino acids long.

In its sample, this clonotype was seen many times. The rearrangement uses TRBV7-2 and TRBJ1-2; TRBD1 agrees at 9 bases. V lost 5 bases, J lost 10 bases, and 5 bases stayed unmatched. CDR3 length: 12 amino acids. Germline CDR1 SGHTA, CDR2 FQGNSA. The CDR3 DNA follows: TGTGCCAGCAGCCGGACAGGGGCCTCCTACACCTTC. It yields the protein CASSRTGASYTF.

This clonotype showed up many times. J is TRBJ2-7 and V is TRBV7-9, with a possible D match to TRBD1 (6 bases). This CDR3 region has 12 residues. The germline V gene encodes CDR1 SEHNR and CDR2 FQNEAQ (reference sequence). The V end lost 5 bases, the J end lost 8 bases, and 13 bases lay between the germline ends. CDR3 loop: CASSIGQSKQYF. The DNA of the CDR3 is TGTGCCAGCAGCATCGGACAGTCCAAGCAGTACTTC.

Notes on this clonotype: This may come from a read error, since a much larger clone is one base off. CDR3 protein: CASSQQEVTDTQYF. CDR3 nucleotides: TGTGCCAGCAGCCAGCAGGAGGTTACAGATACGCAGTATTTT. V and J are TRBV7-2 and TRBJ2-3; the D gene is possibly TRBD2 (5 bases). Germline V lookup: CDR1 SGHTA, CDR2 FQGNSA. This CDR3 spans 14 amino acids. The germline V and J ends were trimmed by 5 bases and 3 bases, with 12 bases remaining between them.